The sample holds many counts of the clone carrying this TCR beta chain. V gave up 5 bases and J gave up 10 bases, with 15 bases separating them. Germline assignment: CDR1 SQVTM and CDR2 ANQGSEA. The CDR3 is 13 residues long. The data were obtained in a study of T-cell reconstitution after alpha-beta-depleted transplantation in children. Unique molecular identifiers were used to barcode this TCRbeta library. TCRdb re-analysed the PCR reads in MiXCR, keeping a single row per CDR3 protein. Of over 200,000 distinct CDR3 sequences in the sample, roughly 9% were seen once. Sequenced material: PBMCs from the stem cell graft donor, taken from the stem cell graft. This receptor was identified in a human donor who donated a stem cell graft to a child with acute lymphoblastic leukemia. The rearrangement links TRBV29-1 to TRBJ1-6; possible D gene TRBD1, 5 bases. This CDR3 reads CSVLSGTGSPLHF. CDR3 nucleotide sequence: TGCAGCGTTCTTTCGGGGACGGGGTCACCCCTCCACTTT.